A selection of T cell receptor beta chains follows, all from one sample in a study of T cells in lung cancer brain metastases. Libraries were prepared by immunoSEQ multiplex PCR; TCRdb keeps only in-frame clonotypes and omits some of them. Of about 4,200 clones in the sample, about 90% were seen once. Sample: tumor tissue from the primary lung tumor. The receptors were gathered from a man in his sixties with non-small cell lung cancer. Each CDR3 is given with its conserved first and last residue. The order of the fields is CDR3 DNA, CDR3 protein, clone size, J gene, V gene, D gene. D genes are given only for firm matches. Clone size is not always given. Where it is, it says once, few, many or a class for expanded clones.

CDR3nt: TGCGCCAGCAGCCGAGGACTAGCGGGGGATTACACAGATACGCAGTATTTT; CDR3aa: CASSRGLAGDYTDTQYF; abundance: -; j_gene: TRBJ2-3; v_gene: TRBV5-1; d_gene: TRBD2
CDR3nt: TGTGCCAGCAGCTTGGCCTTCGACAGGGGATGGTCTGAGCAGTACTTC; CDR3aa: CASSLAFDRGWSEQYF; abundance: -; j_gene: TRBJ2-7; v_gene: TRBV5-6; d_gene: TRBD1
CDR3nt: TGCGCCAGCAGGACAGACTTCAATCAGCCCCAGCATTTT; CDR3aa: CASRTDFNQPQHF; abundance: once; j_gene: TRBJ1-5; v_gene: TRBV5-1; d_gene: -
CDR3nt: TGTGCCAGCAGCAGGACAGGGTTTAATGAAAAACTGTTTTTT; CDR3aa: CASSRTGFNEKLFF; abundance: -; j_gene: TRBJ1-4; v_gene: TRBV5-4; d_gene: TRBD1
CDR3nt: TGTGCCAGCAGCCAAGATGGGGGGACAGGGGGCTACGAGCAGTACTTC; CDR3aa: CASSQDGGTGGYEQYF; abundance: -; j_gene: TRBJ2-7; v_gene: TRBV7-9; d_gene: TRBD1
CDR3nt: TGTGCCAGCAGCTGGGCGGGACTAGCGCAAGGGACCCAGTACTTC; CDR3aa: CASSWAGLAQGTQYF; abundance: -; j_gene: TRBJ2-5; v_gene: TRBV5-6; d_gene: TRBD2
CDR3nt: TGCGCCAGCAGCCAAAGCCTAGCGGGAGACAAAAACATTCAGTACTTC; CDR3aa: CASSQSLAGDKNIQYF; abundance: -; j_gene: TRBJ2-4; v_gene: TRBV4-3; d_gene: TRBD2
CDR3nt: TGTGCCAGCAGCTCCACCGGGACAGGGAGAGGGGAGGACCAGTACTTC; CDR3aa: CASSSTGTGRGEDQYF; abundance: -; j_gene: TRBJ2-5; v_gene: TRBV7-8; d_gene: TRBD1
CDR3nt: TGCGCCAGCAGCTCTGGAAGGGGGCAAGAGACCCAGTACTTC; CDR3aa: CASSSGRGQETQYF; abundance: -; j_gene: TRBJ2-5; v_gene: TRBV5-1; d_gene: -
CDR3nt: TGTGCCAGCAGCCCCCCCGATAGCAATCAGCCCCAGCATTTT; CDR3aa: CASSPPDSNQPQHF; abundance: -; j_gene: TRBJ1-5; v_gene: TRBV6-6; d_gene: -
CDR3nt: TGTGCCAGCAGCTTCGATGGCACTGAAGCTTTCTTT; CDR3aa: CASSFDGTEAFF; abundance: -; j_gene: TRBJ1-1; v_gene: TRBV7-3; d_gene: -
CDR3nt: TGTGCCAGCAGCCCCGGGGCCCTAGATACGCAGTATTTT; CDR3aa: CASSPGALDTQYF; abundance: -; j_gene: TRBJ2-3; v_gene: TRBV7-9; d_gene: -
CDR3nt: TGTGCCAGCGGCTTGAGTGGTGGGATCTTATACAATGAGCAGTTCTTC; CDR3aa: CASGLSGGILYNEQFF; abundance: once; j_gene: TRBJ2-1; v_gene: TRBV28; d_gene: -
CDR3nt: TGTGCCAGCGCCCATCCAATTCTCACAGATACGCAGTATTTT; CDR3aa: CASAHPILTDTQYF; abundance: large; j_gene: TRBJ2-3; v_gene: TRBV9; d_gene: -
CDR3nt: TGTGCCAGCAGCCCGGGCACCACCTACGAGCAGTATTTC; CDR3aa: CASSPGTTYEQYF; abundance: -; j_gene: TRBJ2-7; v_gene: TRBV11-1; d_gene: -
CDR3nt: TGTGCCAGCACCGAAACAGCAGGTCAGCCCCAGCATTTT; CDR3aa: CASTETAGQPQHF; abundance: -; j_gene: TRBJ1-5; v_gene: TRBV28; d_gene: -
CDR3nt: TGCGCCAGCAGCCAAGGGTTCGGACTTCGCACAGATACGCAGTATTTT; CDR3aa: CASSQGFGLRTDTQYF; abundance: -; j_gene: TRBJ2-3; v_gene: TRBV4-3; d_gene: -
CDR3nt: TGTGCCAGCAGCTTAGGCCGGGGAGATAGCAATCAGCCCCAGCATTTT; CDR3aa: CASSLGRGDSNQPQHF; abundance: -; j_gene: TRBJ1-5; v_gene: TRBV7-9; d_gene: -
CDR3nt: TGCGCCAGCAGCTTCGGACAAGAGACCCAGTACTTC; CDR3aa: CASSFGQETQYF; abundance: -; j_gene: TRBJ2-5; v_gene: TRBV5-1; d_gene: -
CDR3nt: TGTGCCAGCAGCCCGGGGGGAGGGAATCAGCCCCAGCATTTT; CDR3aa: CASSPGGGNQPQHF; abundance: -; j_gene: TRBJ1-5; v_gene: TRBV7-2; d_gene: -
CDR3nt: TGCGCCAGCACTGGACAGGGCCCCAGCACCGGGGAGCTGTTTTTT; CDR3aa: CASTGQGPSTGELFF; abundance: -; j_gene: TRBJ2-2; v_gene: TRBV5-1; d_gene: TRBD1
CDR3nt: TGTGCTAGTAGGATGGGGGACTCCTACGAGCAGTACTTC; CDR3aa: CASRMGDSYEQYF; abundance: -; j_gene: TRBJ2-7; v_gene: TRBV12-5; d_gene: -
CDR3nt: TGTGCCAGCAGTTACACGGGACAGGGAAACACTGAAGCTTTCTTT; CDR3aa: CASSYTGQGNTEAFF; abundance: -; j_gene: TRBJ1-1; v_gene: TRBV6-5; d_gene: TRBD1
CDR3nt: TGTGCCAGCAGTTACAGTAACCTAGCGGGAGCCGGGGAGCTGTTTTTT; CDR3aa: CASSYSNLAGAGELFF; abundance: -; j_gene: TRBJ2-2; v_gene: TRBV6-5; d_gene: TRBD2
CDR3nt: TGCGCCAGCAGCCAAGATCTCCGGGCGGGCGGAAGAGATACGCAGTATTTT; CDR3aa: CASSQDLRAGGRDTQYF; abundance: -; j_gene: TRBJ2-3; v_gene: TRBV4-3; d_gene: -
CDR3nt: TGTGCCAGCAGCTCCACCCGGGACAAAGAGACCCAGTACTTC; CDR3aa: CASSSTRDKETQYF; abundance: -; j_gene: TRBJ2-5; v_gene: TRBV7-2; d_gene: -
CDR3nt: TGTGCCGCCAGGCCCCCGGGACAGGGGAACTATGGCTACACCTTC; CDR3aa: CAARPPGQGNYGYTF; abundance: -; j_gene: TRBJ1-2; v_gene: TRBV6-5; d_gene: TRBD1
CDR3nt: TGTGCCATCAGTGAGGGCACCCGCGCCTACGAGCAGTACTTC; CDR3aa: CAISEGTRAYEQYF; abundance: -; j_gene: TRBJ2-7; v_gene: TRBV10-3; d_gene: -
CDR3nt: TGTGCCAGCAGTTTAAGGGGGGGCCAAGGGAACGAGCAGTACTTC; CDR3aa: CASSLRGGQGNEQYF; abundance: -; j_gene: TRBJ2-7; v_gene: TRBV28; d_gene: -